This TCR beta chain was captured in a study of CD8 T cells in Susac syndrome. About the research overall: At the time their blood was drawn, patients with Susac syndrome were either therapy-naive, on corticosteroids (with some of them also receiving intravenous immunoglobulin), or on intravenous immunoglobulin alone.

Random hexamers were used to reverse transcribe roughly 0.45 to 1 ug of RNA. Amplification of TCR beta CDR3 spanned 54 Vbeta and 13 Jbeta via immunoSEQ multiplex PCR. A single record per CDR3 protein comes from TCRdb applying MiXCR to the immunoSEQ multiplex PCR reads. Counted here are 71,000 or so distinct CDR3 sequences, 93% occurring once; the ten biggest clones make up roughly 0.15%. Germline loops: CDR1 DFQATT, CDR2 SNEGSKA (reference sequence). The J segment lost 8 bases and the V segment lost 6 bases, leaving 7 bases of the junction unmatched. The CDR3 covers 13 residues. TEMRA cells underwent FACS enrichment and CD8+ and CD4+ T cells underwent negative isolation. Study results and caveats: An acknowledgment was made by the study that its TCR sequencing and HLA analysis involved relatively few individuals.

Concerning this clonotype: Its antigen is currently unknown.

The chain uses TRBV20-1 and TRBJ1-3; 10 bases are shared with TRBD1. The TCR sequence derives from a human donor with Susac syndrome. Sequencing was done on a sample of CD4+ T cells from PBMCs. The CDR3 coding sequence is TGCAGTGCCCCGGACAGGGGGACGGACACCATATATTTT. Its protein is CSAPDRGTDTIYF.